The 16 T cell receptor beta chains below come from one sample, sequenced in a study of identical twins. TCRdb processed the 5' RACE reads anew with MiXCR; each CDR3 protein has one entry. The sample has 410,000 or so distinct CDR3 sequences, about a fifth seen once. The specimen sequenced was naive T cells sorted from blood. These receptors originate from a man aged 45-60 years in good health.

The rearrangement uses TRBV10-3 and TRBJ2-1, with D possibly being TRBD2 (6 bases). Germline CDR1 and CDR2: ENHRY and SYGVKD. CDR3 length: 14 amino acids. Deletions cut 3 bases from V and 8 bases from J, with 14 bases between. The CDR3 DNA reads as TGTGCCATCAGTGACCCGCGGGACGCACATGAGCAGTTCTTC. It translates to CAISDPRDAHEQFF.

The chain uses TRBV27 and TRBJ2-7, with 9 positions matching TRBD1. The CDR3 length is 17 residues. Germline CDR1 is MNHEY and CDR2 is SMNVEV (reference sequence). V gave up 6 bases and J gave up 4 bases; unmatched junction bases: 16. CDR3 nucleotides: TGTGCCAGCAGCCGTTCTCGCCCTTCACAGGGGGCTTACGAGCAGTACTTC. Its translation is CASSRSRPSQGAYEQYF.

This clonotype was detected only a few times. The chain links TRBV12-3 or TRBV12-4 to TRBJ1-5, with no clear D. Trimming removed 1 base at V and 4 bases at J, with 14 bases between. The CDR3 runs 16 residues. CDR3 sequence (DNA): TGTGCCAGCAGTTTAGGCAGGAGAACTCGAAATCAGCCCCAGCATTTT. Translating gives CASSLGRRTRNQPQHF.

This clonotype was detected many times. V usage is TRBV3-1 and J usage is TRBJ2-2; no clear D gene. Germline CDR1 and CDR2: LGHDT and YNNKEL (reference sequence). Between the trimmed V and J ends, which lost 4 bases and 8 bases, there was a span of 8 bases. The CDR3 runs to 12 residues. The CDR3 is CASSPRRGELFF. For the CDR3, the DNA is TGTGCCAGCAGCCCCCGACGTGGGGAGCTGTTTTTT.

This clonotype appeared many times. The CDR3 nucleotides read TGTGCCAGCAGTGAGTCGGGTCTTGAGCAGTTCTTC. It translates to CASSESGLEQFF. The chain is built from TRBV25-1 and TRBJ2-1; D is undetermined. The CDR3 covers 12 residues. V lost 3 bases, J lost 9 bases, and 9 bases lay in between. Germline CDR1 is MGHDK and CDR2 is SYGVNS.

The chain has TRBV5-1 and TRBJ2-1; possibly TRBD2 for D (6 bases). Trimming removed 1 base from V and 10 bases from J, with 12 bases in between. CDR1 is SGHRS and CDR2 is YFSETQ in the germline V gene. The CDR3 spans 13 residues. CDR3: CASSLILAGEQFF. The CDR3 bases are TGCGCCAGCAGCTTGATACTAGCAGGGGAGCAGTTCTTC.

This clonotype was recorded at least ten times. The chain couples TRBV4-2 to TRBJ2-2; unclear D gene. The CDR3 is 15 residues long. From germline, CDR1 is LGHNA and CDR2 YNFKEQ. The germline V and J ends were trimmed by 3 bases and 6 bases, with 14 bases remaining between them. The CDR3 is CASSQGDNTAGELFF. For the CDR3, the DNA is TGTGCCAGCAGCCAGGGCGACAACACAGCCGGGGAGCTGTTTTTT.

CDR3: CASSYSWGGLGNEQFF. Written as DNA, the CDR3 is TGTGCCAGCAGTTACTCGTGGGGGGGGCTTGGGAATGAGCAGTTCTTC. The V call is TRBV6-5, the J call TRBJ2-1; a possible D gene is TRBD2 (7 bases). The CDR3 sequence is 16 residues long. Looked up from germline, CDR1 is MNHEY and CDR2 is SVGAGI. Trimming removed 0 bases from V and 7 bases from J, with 16 bases in between.

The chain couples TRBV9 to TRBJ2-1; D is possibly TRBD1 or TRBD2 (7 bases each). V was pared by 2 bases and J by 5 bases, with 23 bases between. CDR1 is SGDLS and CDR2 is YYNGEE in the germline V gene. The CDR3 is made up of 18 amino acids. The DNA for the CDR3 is TGTGCCAGCAGCGTGGCAAAGGGAGGGGGCGCGGACGACAATGAGCAGTTCTTC. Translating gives CASSVAKGGGADDNEQFF.

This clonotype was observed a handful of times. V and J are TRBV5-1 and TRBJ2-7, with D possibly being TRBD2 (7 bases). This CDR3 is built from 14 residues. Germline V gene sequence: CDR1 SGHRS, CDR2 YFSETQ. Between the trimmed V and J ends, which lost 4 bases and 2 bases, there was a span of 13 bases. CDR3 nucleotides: TGCGCCAGCAGCCCGGGGGGCGGTACCTACGAGCAGTACTTC. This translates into CASSPGGGTYEQYF.

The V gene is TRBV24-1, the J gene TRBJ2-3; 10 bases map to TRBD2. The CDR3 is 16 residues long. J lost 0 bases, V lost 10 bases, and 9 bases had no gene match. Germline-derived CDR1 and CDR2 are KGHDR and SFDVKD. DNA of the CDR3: TGTGCCACTCAAGCCGGGACTAGCGATAGCACAGATACGCAGTATTTT. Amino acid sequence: CATQAGTSDSTDTQYF.

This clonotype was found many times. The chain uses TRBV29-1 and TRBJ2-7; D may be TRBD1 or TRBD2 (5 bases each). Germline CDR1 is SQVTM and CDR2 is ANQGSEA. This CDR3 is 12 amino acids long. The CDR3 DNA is TGCAGTGTTTCCGGGGCCGACTACGAGCAGTACTTC. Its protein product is CSVSGADYEQYF.

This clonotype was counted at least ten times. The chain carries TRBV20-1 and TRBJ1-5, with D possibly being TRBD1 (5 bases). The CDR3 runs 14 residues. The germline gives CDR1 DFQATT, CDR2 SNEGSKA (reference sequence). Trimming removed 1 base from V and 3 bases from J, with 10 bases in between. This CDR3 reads CSARGRGYNQPQHF. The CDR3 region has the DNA TGCAGTGCTAGAGGTAGGGGTTACAATCAGCCCCAGCATTTT.

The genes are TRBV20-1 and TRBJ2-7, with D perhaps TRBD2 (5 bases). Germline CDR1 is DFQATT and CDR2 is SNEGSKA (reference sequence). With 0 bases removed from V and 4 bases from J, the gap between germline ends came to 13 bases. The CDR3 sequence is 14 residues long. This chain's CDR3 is CSARDRGKAYEQYF. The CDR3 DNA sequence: TGCAGTGCTAGAGATCGGGGAAAAGCGTACGAGCAGTACTTC.

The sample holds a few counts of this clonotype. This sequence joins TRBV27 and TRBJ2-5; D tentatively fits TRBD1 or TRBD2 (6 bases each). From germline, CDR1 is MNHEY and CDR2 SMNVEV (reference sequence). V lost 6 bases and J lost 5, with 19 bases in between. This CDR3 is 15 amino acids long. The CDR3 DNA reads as TGTGCCAGCAGGGGAAGGGGGGCAGGCAGGGAGACCCAGTACTTC. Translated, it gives CASRGRGAGRETQYF.

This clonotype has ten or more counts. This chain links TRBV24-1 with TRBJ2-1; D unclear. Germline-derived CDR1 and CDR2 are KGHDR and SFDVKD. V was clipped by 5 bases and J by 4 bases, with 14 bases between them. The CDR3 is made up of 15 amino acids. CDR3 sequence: CATSGRVSFYNEQFF. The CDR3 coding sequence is TGTGCCACCAGTGGAAGGGTCTCTTTTTACAATGAGCAGTTCTTC.